This T cell receptor beta chain originates from a study of cytomegalovirus exposure and HLA in healthy donors. Trimming cost V 4 bases and J 0 bases, with 7 bases left between them. The CDR3 runs 13 residues. Per the germline V gene, CDR1 is SGHTA and CDR2 is FQGNSA. The study ran its PCR with 60 Vbeta and 13 Jbeta primers. Using immunoSEQ multiplex PCR, the repertoire was profiled, and TCRdb retains in-frame clones only, with some absent. The data hold more than 100,000 clones, with 80% to 85% observed a single time. Sequenced sample: PBMCs. The chain combines TRBV7-2 with TRBJ2-7; unclear D gene. The receptor comes from a woman aged 50 to 65 in good health and CMV-seropositive. The CDR3 DNA sequence: TGTGCCAGCAGCTCTCGTTCCTCCTACGAGCAGTACTTC. Protein sequence: CASSSRSSYEQYF.